The 31 T cell receptor beta chains presented below share a single source sample, sequenced in a study of blood T cell repertoires in COVID-19. The assay was immunoSEQ multiplex PCR, and TCRdb's table has in-frame clones only and misses some. Here the sample spans about 200,000 clones, approximately 82% being singletons. Specimen: PBMCs or T cells enriched from blood (not recorded which). The receptors were gathered from a woman in her sixties or seventies with acute COVID-19.

The chain links TRBV25-1 to TRBJ1-2, with D unresolved. Trimming removed 3 bases from V and 5 bases from J, with 10 bases in between. The CDR3 has 13 amino acids. The germline gives CDR1 MGHDK, CDR2 SYGVNS. CDR3 sequence (DNA): TGTGCCAGCAGTGATGGTCGGAGGTATGGCTACACCTTC. It codes for CASSDGRRYGYTF.

Only a few counts were recorded for this clone. This CDR3 is missing its conserved last phenylalanine or tryptophan, likely due to a read error. The limits of the CDR3 on the DNA are not certain, so only TCRdb's listed CDR3 is given. The chain joins TRBV5-6 to TRBJ2-7; the table calls TRBD2, which could not be checked here. Both ends counted, the CDR3 spans 13 residues. The germline CDR1 and CDR2 sequences are SGHDT and YYEEEE. The CDR3 spells CASSTGRLAGGTL.

V usage is TRBV6-5 and J usage is TRBJ2-7; 7 bases are shared with TRBD1. Losses at the gene ends were 6 bases for V and 0 bases for J; bases not matched to a gene: 5. The germline V gene has CDR1 MNHEY and CDR2 SVGAGI. The CDR3 contains 14 residues. The CDR3 sequence: CASSPDRASYEQYF. For the CDR3, the DNA is TGTGCCAGCAGCCCCGACAGGGCCTCCTACGAGCAGTACTTC.

The chain carries TRBV11-2 and TRBJ2-1, with 13 bases aligning to TRBD2. Germline CDR1 is SGHAT and CDR2 is FQNNGV. V was clipped by 5 bases and J by 9 bases; unmatched bases: 4. The CDR3 totals 14 residues. The CDR3 DNA reads as TGTGCCAGCAGCCCGCGACTAGCGGGGGGTGAGCAGTTCTTC. Its protein product is CASSPRLAGGEQFF.

This chain uses TRBV2 with TRBJ2-1; the match to TRBD2 covers 15 bases. Trimming removed 4 bases from V and 3 bases from J; junction bases left unmatched: 7. This CDR3 is 18 amino acids long. CDR1 and CDR2 (germline): SNHLY, FYNNEI. As DNA, the CDR3 is TGTGCCAGCAGTGTGGGACTAGCGGGAGGAGGGTTCTACAATGAGCAGTTCTTC. Translation: CASSVGLAGGGFYNEQFF.

The chain recombines TRBV7-9 with TRBJ2-7; 8 bases match TRBD1. Germline assignment: CDR1 SEHNR and CDR2 FQNEAQ (reference sequence). The CDR3 runs 15 residues. Trimming at V came to 6 bases and at J to 0 bases, leaving 7 bases not matched to a gene. CDR3 region: CASSSGQGVSYEQYF. In DNA form, the CDR3 reads TGTGCCAGCAGTTCAGGACAGGGTGTCTCCTACGAGCAGTACTTC.

This chain links TRBV29-1 with TRBJ2-5, with TRBD2 matching over 14 bases. Losses at the gene ends were 6 bases for V and 4 bases for J; bases not matched to a gene: 7. This CDR3 region has 15 residues. Germline V lookup: CDR1 SQVTM, CDR2 ANQGSEA. Written as DNA, the CDR3 is TGCAGCGTCCGACTAGCGGGAGGGCCTGGAGAGACCCAGTACTTC. It encodes CSVRLAGGPGETQYF. Variable domain in full (rest from reference TRBV29-1 and TRBJ2-5): SAVISQKPSRDICQRGTSLTIQCQVDSQVTMMFWYRQQPGQSLTLIATANQGSEATYESGFVIDKFPISRPNLTFSTLTVSNMSPEDSSIYLCSVRLAGGPGETQYFGPGTRLLVL.

V and J are TRBV3-1 (or the pseudogene TRBV3-2) and TRBJ1-1; D is undetermined. Trimming cost V 8 bases and J 8 bases, with 15 bases left between them. This CDR3 is built from 12 residues. Looked up from germline, CDR1 is LGHDT and CDR2 is YNNKEL (reference sequence). CDR3 nucleotides: TGTGCCAGCTGCGGGAACCTTTTAGAAGCTTTCTTT. This encodes CASCGNLLEAFF.

The V gene is TRBV30, the J gene TRBJ1-2; TRBD1 aligns across 11 bases. The CDR3 is made up of 13 amino acids. Germline values: CDR1 GTSNPN, CDR2 SVGIG (reference sequence). V gave up 2 bases and J gave up 8 bases; unmatched junction bases: 4. DNA for the CDR3: TGTGCCTGGAGTCGGACAGGGGGCCTGGGCTACACCTTC. Protein: CAWSRTGGLGYTF.

The V call is TRBV30, the J call TRBJ2-1, with no clear D. Germline lookup yields CDR1 GTSNPN and CDR2 SVGIG (reference sequence). V lost 2 bases and J lost 4, with 9 bases in between. This CDR3 spans 13 amino acids. Written as DNA, the CDR3 is TGTGCCTGGAGTCCTAATAAATACAATGAGCAGTTCTTC. Amino acids: CAWSPNKYNEQFF.

The V call is TRBV5-1, the J call TRBJ2-7; D might be TRBD2 (5 bases). This CDR3 has 15 amino acids. Trimming pared 6 bases from V and 2 bases from J, leaving 18 bases between. CDR1 SGHRS and CDR2 YFSETQ come from the germline V gene. CDR3 in DNA: TGCGCCAGCATCGCCCGCCCGGGGAGCCCCTACGAGCAGTACTTC. Translated, it gives CASIARPGSPYEQYF.

The chain joins TRBV3-1 (or the pseudogene TRBV3-2) to TRBJ1-3; TRBD1 is a possible D gene (5 bases). The V gene lost 3 bases and the J gene lost 5 bases, with 17 bases spanning the gap. In germline, CDR1 is LGHDT, CDR2 YNNKEL (reference sequence). The CDR3 has 16 residues. DNA of the CDR3: TGTGCCAGCAGCCACCCCGAAGCAGGGTACCGAAACACCATATATTTT. It encodes CASSHPEAGYRNTIYF.

The chain joins TRBV29-1 to TRBJ2-1, with 7 bases matching TRBD2. Germline V CDR1 and CDR2: SQVTM, ANQGSEA. The ends lost 4 bases at V and 0 bases at J; junction bases unmatched: 15. The CDR3 has 18 amino acids. CDR3: CSVAGFGAGSISYNEQFF. The CDR3 DNA is TGCAGCGTTGCGGGCTTTGGAGCGGGGTCAATCTCCTACAATGAGCAGTTCTTC.

The chain is built from TRBV27 and TRBJ2-3; the match to TRBD1 covers 7 bases. V was clipped by 8 bases and J by 6 bases; unmatched bases: 5. The CDR3 extends over 12 amino acids. Germline V gene sequence: CDR1 MNHEY, CDR2 SMNVEV (reference sequence). This CDR3 reads CASGDSFDTQYF. In DNA, the CDR3 is TGTGCCAGCGGGGACAGCTTCGATACGCAGTATTTT.

The chain has TRBV30 and TRBJ1-1; weak D call: TRBD1 (6 bases). Germline CDR1 GTSNPN, CDR2 SVGIG (reference sequence). Trimming removed 0 bases from V and 4 bases from J, with 12 bases in between. CDR3 length: 14 residues. In DNA, the CDR3 is TGTGCCTGGAGTGTAGGGGGATTGAGCACTGAAGCTTTCTTT. Encoded protein: CAWSVGGLSTEAFF.

The chain carries TRBV19 and TRBJ2-1; 8 bases fit TRBD2. With V trimmed by 3 bases and J by 7 bases, 5 bases remained unmatched. The CDR3 runs to 14 residues. Germline CDR1 and CDR2: LNHDA and SQIVND (reference sequence). Written as DNA, the CDR3 is TGTGCCAGTAGTATTGGGACTAGTTATAATGAGCAGTTCTTC. This codes for CASSIGTSYNEQFF.

This clone was found once. This chain connects TRBV5-8 to TRBJ1-1; TRBD1 matches 7 bases. Germline V gene lookup returns CDR1 SGHTS and CDR2 YDEGEE. The CDR3 covers 13 residues. The V segment lost 4 bases and the J segment 7 bases; nucleotides outside the gene matches: 7. The CDR3 bases are TGTGCCAGCAGCGTCTTCCGGGACAGTGAAGCTTTCTTT. The encoded protein is CASSVFRDSEAFF.

The chain uses TRBV7-7 and TRBJ2-5, with 9 bases that match TRBD2. V shed 6 bases and J 2 bases; nucleotides not matched to a gene: 10. This CDR3 comprises 16 residues. Germline CDR1 is SSHAT and CDR2 is FNYEAQ (reference sequence). Written as DNA, the CDR3 is TGTGCCAGCAGTTCTGGGTTGCGGGGGGGACAAGAGACCCAGTACTTC. Its protein product is CASSSGLRGGQETQYF.

V is TRBV5-4 and J is TRBJ2-1, with D hard to call. Germline CDR1 reads SGHNT; CDR2 reads YYREEE (reference sequence). The CDR3 runs 12 residues. The V end was cut by 1 base, the J end by 7 bases, with 6 bases between. The CDR3 DNA reads TGTGCCAGCAGCTTGATAGAGAATGAGCAGTTCTTC. Protein: CASSLIENEQFF.

This sequence joins TRBV9 and TRBJ2-7, with D possibly TRBD2 on 5 matching bases. The CDR3 is 15 residues long. The V end lost 4 bases, the J end lost 2 bases, and 16 bases lay between the germline ends. Germline-derived CDR1 and CDR2 are SGDLS and YYNGEE. CDR3 in amino acids: CASSPHSGSTYEQYF. CDR3 in DNA: TGTGCCAGCAGCCCCCACTCGGGATCCACCTACGAGCAGTACTTC.

The rearrangement links TRBV27 to TRBJ1-2; 7 bases match TRBD1. From germline, CDR1 is MNHEY and CDR2 SMNVEV (reference sequence). The CDR3 contains 13 residues. V gave up 6 bases and J gave up 1 base; unmatched junction bases: 2. The CDR3 reads CASSRGNNYGYTF. CDR3 in DNA: TGTGCCAGCAGCAGGGGGAATAACTATGGCTACACCTTC.

A few counts support this clone. The V and J genes are TRBV28 and TRBJ2-7, with TRBD1 matching over 9 bases. The germline gives CDR1 MDHEN, CDR2 SYDVKM. This CDR3 spans 12 amino acids. The J segment lost 3 bases and the V segment lost 6 bases, leaving 0 bases of the junction unmatched. The CDR3 coding sequence is TGTGCCAGCAGGACAGGGGGCTACGAGCAGTACGTC. It codes for CASRTGGYEQYV.

The chain joins TRBV18 to TRBJ1-3; 7 nucleotides match TRBD1. The germline V gene has CDR1 KGHSH and CDR2 LQKENI. V trimming: 6 bases; J trimming: 2 bases; junction bases outside the gene matches: 7. The CDR3 has 15 residues. CDR3 sequence reads: CASSPQGGTGNTIYF. Written as DNA, the CDR3 is TGTGCCAGCTCCCCCCAGGGGGGCACTGGAAACACCATATATTTT. Drawing the rest from reference TRBV18 and TRBJ1-3, the complete variable domain is NAGVMQNPRHLVRRRGQEARLRCSPMKGHSHVYWYRQLPEEGLKFMVYLQKENIIDESGMPKERFSAEFPKEGPSILRIQQVVRGDSAAYFCASSPQGGTGNTIYFGEGSWLTVV.

The chain links TRBV2 to TRBJ1-1; D possibly corresponds to TRBD1 (5 bases). V was pared by 4 bases and J by 5 bases, with 17 bases between. Germline V gene data show CDR1 as SNHLY and CDR2 as FYNNEI. The CDR3 covers 15 residues. The CDR3 sequence is CASSAEGPGQTEAFF. The CDR3 nucleotides read TGTGCCAGCAGTGCGGAGGGCCCGGGGCAGACTGAAGCTTTCTTT.

The rearrangement links TRBV7-6 to TRBJ2-1; D perhaps matches TRBD1 (6 bases). The CDR3 has 16 residues. The ends were cut back, 2 bases at V and 0 bases at J, with 11 bases in the middle. CDR1 and CDR2 from the germline V gene are SGHVS and FNYEAQ. The CDR3 nucleotides are TGTGCCAGCAGCTTACTGCAGGGGAGCTCCTACAATGAGCAGTTCTTC. Translating gives CASSLLQGSSYNEQFF.

The chain is built from TRBV7-9 and TRBJ1-1, with unresolved D. The CDR3 runs 14 residues. CDR1 is SEHNR and CDR2 is FQNEAQ in the germline V gene (reference sequence). Trimming shortened V by 5 bases and J by 0 bases, and 10 bases separated the two germline ends. The CDR3 DNA is TGTGCCAGCAGCCCCCAAGCCATGAACACTGAAGCTTTCTTT. Translated, it gives CASSPQAMNTEAFF.

V is TRBV24-1 and J is TRBJ1-2, with D uncertain. The CDR3 extends over 13 amino acids. Trimming cost V 2 bases and J 3 bases, with 6 bases left between them. CDR1 is KGHDR, CDR2 SFDVKD, per germline. The CDR3 sequence is CATSDWADYGYTF. The CDR3 DNA sequence: TGTGCCACCAGTGATTGGGCCGACTATGGCTACACCTTC.

V usage is TRBV28 and J usage is TRBJ2-7, with a possible D match to TRBD2 (5 bases). The V gene's germline CDR1 is MDHEN and CDR2 SYDVKM. The CDR3 has 14 amino acids. The V end was cut by 4 bases, the J end by 6 bases, with 16 bases between. CDR3 amino acids: CASSSSQTRGEQYV. In nucleotides, the CDR3 is TGTGCCAGCAGTTCCTCACAAACTAGAGGCGAGCAGTACGTC.

The chain couples TRBV5-3 to TRBJ1-5; D not resolved. TRBV5-3 is an ORF, with its function uncertain. The CDR3 covers 13 residues. V lost 7 bases to trimming and J lost 4 bases, with 12 bases between them. Here the CDR3 DNA reads TGTGCCAGAGCCCCCAACTCGAATCAGCCCCAGCATTTT. This sequence encodes CARAPNSNQPQHF.

The chain links TRBV2 to TRBJ1-1, with 10 bases lining up with TRBD1. V dropped 6 bases and J dropped 0; count of bases not matched to a gene: 1. Germline CDR1 is SNHLY and CDR2 is FYNNEI. This CDR3 region has 14 residues. As DNA, the CDR3 is TGTGCCAGCAGCGGACAGGGGGTGAACACTGAAGCTTTCTTT. It encodes CASSGQGVNTEAFF.

V is TRBV6-5 and J is TRBJ1-3, with 8 bases aligning to TRBD1. From germline, CDR1 is MNHEY and CDR2 SVGAGI. This CDR3 is built from 14 residues. Germline trimming cut 6 bases from V and 2 bases from J; bases unmatched to any gene: 3. Here the CDR3 reads CASRPDRAGNTIYF. The CDR3 DNA reads as TGTGCCAGCAGGCCGGACAGGGCTGGAAACACCATATATTTT.